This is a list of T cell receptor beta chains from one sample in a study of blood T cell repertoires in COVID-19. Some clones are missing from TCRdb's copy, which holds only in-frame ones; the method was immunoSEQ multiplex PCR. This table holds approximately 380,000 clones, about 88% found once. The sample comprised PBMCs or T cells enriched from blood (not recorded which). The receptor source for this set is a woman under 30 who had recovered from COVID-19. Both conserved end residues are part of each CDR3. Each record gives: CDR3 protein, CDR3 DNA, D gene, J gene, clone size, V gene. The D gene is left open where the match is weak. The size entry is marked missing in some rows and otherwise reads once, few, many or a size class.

CASSYDTGPGNTIYF,TGTGCCAGCAGTTACGATACAGGGCCTGGAAACACCATATATTTT,NA,TRBJ1-3,NA,TRBV6-5
CASSFRKQGAEAFF,TGTGCCAGCAGTTTTCGGAAGCAGGGGGCTGAAGCTTTCTTT,TRBD1,TRBJ1-1,NA,TRBV28
CASSDSTDSYGYTF,TGTGCCAGCAGTGACTCGACCGACTCCTATGGCTACACCTTC,NA,TRBJ1-2,NA,TRBV6-4
CASSFSGNYEQYF,TGTGCCAGCAGCTTTTCAGGGAATTACGAGCAGTACTTC,NA,TRBJ2-7,few,TRBV11-1
CATSDAGTGHYNYGYTF,TGTGCCACCAGTGACGCCGGGACAGGGCATTATAACTATGGCTACACCTTC,TRBD1,TRBJ1-2,NA,TRBV24-1
CASSLEDSSYNEQFF,TGTGCCAGCAGCTTGGAGGACAGCTCCTACAATGAGCAGTTCTTC,NA,TRBJ2-1,NA,TRBV5-4
CASSTNRDDSQPQHF,TGTGCCAGCAGCACAAACAGGGACGATAGTCAGCCCCAGCATTTT,NA,TRBJ1-5,NA,TRBV11-2
CASSLGAGTVYEQYF,TGTGCCAGCAGCTTAGGGGCAGGCACCGTTTACGAGCAGTACTTC,NA,TRBJ2-7,NA,TRBV11-2
CASSKDRGLYEQYF,TGTGCCAGCAGCAAGGACAGGGGGCTTTACGAGCAGTACTTC,TRBD1,TRBJ2-7,once,TRBV6-5
CASSSSLGAGPLHF,TGTGCCAGCAGTTCATCCCTAGGGGCCGGACCCCTCCACTTT,NA,TRBJ1-6,NA,TRBV27
CASSYGRGGYTEAFF,TGTGCCAGCAGCTATGGGCGTGGGGGGTACACTGAAGCTTTCTTT,NA,TRBJ1-1,NA,TRBV13
CASTSDRPPNFLEQYF,TGTGCCAGCACCTCAGACAGGCCCCCCAATTTCCTGGAGCAGTACTTC,NA,TRBJ2-7,NA,TRBV6-6
CASNTGGTGNTIYF,TGTGCCAGCAATACAGGGGGAACTGGAAACACCATATATTTT,TRBD1,TRBJ1-3,NA,TRBV6-6
CASSLGQGEVGNQPQHF,TGCGCCAGCAGCTTGGGGCAGGGGGAGGTCGGCAATCAGCCCCAGCATTTT,TRBD1,TRBJ1-5,once,TRBV5-1
CAWSSQGSGVAIYF,TGTGCCTGGAGCTCCCAGGGATCAGGAGTCGCCATATATTTT,NA,TRBJ1-3,NA,TRBV30
CASSLVVSSGNTIYF,TGTGCCAGCAGCTTGGTGGTGAGCTCTGGAAACACCATATATTTT,NA,TRBJ1-3,NA,TRBV5-5
CAWRQGSSYEQYF,TGTGCCTGGAGGCAAGGGAGCTCCTACGAGCAGTACTTC,NA,TRBJ2-7,NA,TRBV30
CASSLSSGYQETQYF,TGTGCCAGCAGCCTCAGTAGCGGTTACCAAGAGACCCAGTACTTC,NA,TRBJ2-5,NA,TRBV3-1/TRBV3-2
CASSTTGLYEQYF,TGTGCCAGTAGTACGACAGGGTTGTACGAGCAGTACTTC,TRBD1,TRBJ2-7,NA,TRBV19
CAWLLAGDTQYF,TGTGCCTGGTTACTAGCGGGGGACACGCAGTATTTT,TRBD2,TRBJ2-3,few,TRBV30
CASSLGSPNYGYTF,TGTGCCAGCAGCTTAGGTAGCCCGAACTATGGCTACACCTTC,NA,TRBJ1-2,NA,TRBV7-9
CASSDPSLAGITYEQYF,TGTGCCAGCAGCGACCCTTCACTAGCGGGGATAACCTACGAGCAGTACTTC,TRBD2,TRBJ2-7,NA,TRBV5-4
CASRLEGQVEQFF,TGTGCCAGCAGACTAGAGGGACAAGTTGAGCAGTTCTTC,NA,TRBJ2-1,NA,TRBV27
CASSPGVYEQYF,TGTGCCAGCAGCCCAGGGGTTTACGAGCAGTACTTC,NA,TRBJ2-7,NA,TRBV12-3/TRBV12-4
CASSGHRGEGTEAFF,TGTGCCAGCAGCGGGCACAGGGGGGAGGGCACTGAAGCTTTCTTT,TRBD1,TRBJ1-1,NA,TRBV9
CARPELRDGWRDITTSPLHF,TGTGCCAGACCAGAGCTGCGGGACGGATGGAGGGATATAACCACTTCACCCCTCCACTTT,NA,TRBJ1-6,NA,TRBV6-4
CASSLRTGKRQPQHF,TGTGCCAGCAGCTTACGGACAGGGAAAAGGCAGCCCCAGCATTTT,TRBD1,TRBJ1-5,NA,TRBV7-3
CAWSGAEGAFNTEAFF,TGTGCCTGGAGTGGGGCGGAGGGGGCTTTTAACACTGAAGCTTTCTTT,TRBD1,TRBJ1-1,NA,TRBV30
CASSSGRNTEAFF,TGTGCCAGCAGCTCGGGTCGGAACACTGAAGCTTTCTTT,NA,TRBJ1-1,NA,TRBV5-4
CASSLVTAYGYTF,TGTGCCAGCAGCTTAGTAACAGCTTATGGCTACACCTTC,NA,TRBJ1-2,NA,TRBV7-9
CASSVVHGNNEQFF,TGTGCCAGCAGCGTAGTCCACGGGAACAATGAGCAGTTCTTC,NA,TRBJ2-1,NA,TRBV9
CASSRNYQGTMWQPQHF,TGTGCCAGCAGTCGTAACTATCAGGGTACTATGTGGCAGCCCCAGCATTTT,NA,TRBJ1-5,NA,TRBV6-6
CASSVGAGHSGANVLTF,TGTGCCAGCAGCGTAGGGGCAGGTCACTCTGGGGCCAACGTCCTGACTTTC,NA,TRBJ2-6,once,TRBV9
CASSYIEGNQPQHF,TGTGCCAGCAGTTACATAGAGGGCAATCAGCCCCAGCATTTT,NA,TRBJ1-5,NA,TRBV28
CASSVYRDRENEQYF,TGCGCCAGCAGTGTATACAGGGACAGGGAAAACGAGCAGTACTTC,TRBD1,TRBJ2-7,NA,TRBV10-2
CASSEYQNSPLHF,TGCGCCAGCAGTGAGTATCAGAATTCACCCCTCCACTTT,NA,TRBJ1-6,NA,TRBV10-2
CASSEAGVGNSPLHF,TGTGCCAGCAGTGAAGCCGGGGTGGGTAATTCACCCCTCCACTTT,NA,TRBJ1-6,once,TRBV2
CASSIWLGNTIYF,TGTGCCAGTAGTATATGGCTTGGAAACACCATATATTTT,NA,TRBJ1-3,NA,TRBV19
CSVRDSSYGYTF,TGCAGCGTTAGGGACAGCTCCTATGGCTACACCTTC,TRBD1,TRBJ1-2,NA,TRBV29-1
CASSVDRGMDAFF,TGTGCCAGCAGTGTGGACAGGGGAATGGACGCTTTCTTT,TRBD1,TRBJ1-1,NA,TRBV2
CASSRGQGGNSPLHF,TGTGCCAGTAGTAGGGGACAGGGAGGGAATTCACCCCTCCACTTT,TRBD1,TRBJ1-6,NA,TRBV19